Each of the 14 T cell receptor beta chains below was sequenced from the same sample in a study of cytomegalovirus exposure and HLA in healthy donors. Vbeta (60) and Jbeta (13) primers were used in the PCR. Sequenced by immunoSEQ multiplex PCR; TCRdb stores in-frame clones only, minus some. Its listing shows about 140,000 clones. The sample comprised PBMCs. These receptor sequences come from a man aged 40-49 years in good health and CMV-seronegative.

This chain uses TRBV19 with TRBJ2-1; 7 bases match TRBD2. Germline CDR1 LNHDA, CDR2 SQIVND (reference sequence). The CDR3 spans 17 residues. Germline trimming cut 7 bases from V and 0 bases from J; bases unmatched to any gene: 12. The CDR3 loop is CASTPGGLADSYNEQFF. In DNA, the CDR3 is TGTGCCAGTACCCCCGGAGGGCTAGCGGACTCCTACAATGAGCAGTTCTTC.

The chain uses TRBV28 and TRBJ2-7; 9 bases line up with TRBD1. The CDR3 has 14 residues. Per the germline V gene, CDR1 is MDHEN and CDR2 is SYDVKM. The trim removed 6 bases at V and 2 bases at J, leaving 5 bases unmatched. CDR3 amino acids: CASSLQGATYEQYF. The CDR3 region has the DNA TGTGCCAGCAGCCTACAGGGGGCCACCTACGAGCAGTACTTC. Variable domain in full (rest from reference TRBV28 and TRBJ2-7): DVKVTQSSRYLVKRTGEKVFLECVQDMDHENMFWYRQDPGLGLRLIYFSYDVKMKEKGDIPEGYSVSREKKERFSLILESASTNQTSMYLCASSLQGATYEQYFGPGTRLTVT.

This chain joins TRBV11-1 and TRBJ2-5, with 7 bases aligning to TRBD1. Per the germline V gene, CDR1 is SGHAT and CDR2 is FQDESV (reference sequence). CDR3 length: 13 amino acids. Trimming took 3 bases from V and 2 from J; bases not matched to a gene: 0. CDR3 nucleotides: TGTGCCAGCAGCTTGGGACAGCAAGAGACCCAGTACTTC. Translating it yields CASSLGQQETQYF.

V and J are TRBV5-1 and TRBJ2-5; D not resolved. Germline CDR1 reads SGHRS; CDR2 reads YFSETQ. This CDR3 is 14 amino acids long. The germline V and J ends were trimmed by 0 bases and 5 bases, with 11 bases remaining between them. This chain's CDR3 is CASSLGQTRETQYF. In DNA, the CDR3 is TGCGCCAGCAGCTTGGGCCAGACAAGGGAGACCCAGTACTTC.

This chain connects TRBV7-9 to TRBJ1-2; no clear D gene. V lost 7 bases, J lost 2 bases, and 11 bases lay in between. From germline, CDR1 is SEHNR and CDR2 FQNEAQ (reference sequence). The CDR3 covers 13 residues. CDR3 sequence: CASTLLANYGYTF. The CDR3 coding sequence is TGTGCCAGCACCCTTTTAGCAAACTATGGCTACACCTTC.

This chain uses TRBV19 with TRBJ1-2; no clear D gene. The CDR3 length is 14 residues. Between the trimmed V and J ends, which lost 5 bases and 0 bases, there was a span of 10 bases. Germline V CDR1 and CDR2: LNHDA, SQIVND (reference sequence). The DNA of the CDR3 is TGTGCCAGTAGTCCCCAGGCATCTAACTATGGCTACACCTTC. Amino acids: CASSPQASNYGYTF. The entire variable domain, with the rest obtained from reference TRBV19 and TRBJ1-2, is as follows: DGGITQSPKYLFRKEGQNVTLSCEQNLNHDAMYWYRQDPGQGLRLIYYSQIVNDFQKGDIAEGYSVSREKKESFPLTVTSAQKNPTAFYLCASSPQASNYGYTFGSGTRLTVV.

The CDR3 DNA sequence: TGTGCCAGCAGCCAATTAATCGGCGGGGGCACCTACGAGCAGTACTTC. It codes for CASSQLIGGGTYEQYF. The chain carries TRBV7-9 and TRBJ2-7, with a possible D match to TRBD2 (7 bases). Per germline, CDR1 SEHNR and CDR2 FQNEAQ (reference sequence). The germline V and J ends were trimmed by 5 bases and 2 bases, with 19 bases remaining between them. This CDR3 is 16 amino acids long.

This rearrangement joins TRBV5-6 to TRBJ1-2, with TRBD1 identical over 9 bases. CDR1 and CDR2 (germline): SGHDT, YYEEEE. The length of the CDR3 is 17 residues. With V trimmed by 0 bases and J by 7 bases, 13 bases remained unmatched. The CDR3 nucleotides read TGTGCCAGCAGCTTGGACGGACAGGGGTTACTGGGCGGTGGCTACACCTTC. Protein sequence: CASSLDGQGLLGGGYTF.

The chain recombines TRBV6-5 with TRBJ2-3; 7 bases agree with TRBD2. CDR1 and CDR2 from the germline V gene are MNHEY and SVGAGI. This CDR3 contains 15 residues. V was pared by 8 bases and J by 4 bases, with 12 bases of the junction left unmatched. This chain's CDR3 is CASWGGLGRSDTQYF. The CDR3 bases are TGTGCCAGCTGGGGAGGGCTGGGTAGATCAGATACGCAGTATTTT.

The chain employs TRBV18 and TRBJ1-2; 11 bases agree with TRBD1. The CDR3 loop spans 16 amino acids. V was clipped by 6 bases and J by 5 bases; unmatched bases: 11. Germline loops: CDR1 KGHSH, CDR2 LQKENI. CDR3 sequence: CASSPQGDRGTYGYTF. Written as DNA, the CDR3 is TGTGCCAGCTCCCCCCAGGGGGACAGGGGGACTTATGGCTACACCTTC.

The rearrangement uses TRBV11-3 and TRBJ2-7, with TRBD1 matching over 9 bases. V lost 9 bases and J lost 6; bases outside the gene matches: 9. Germline CDR1 reads SGHNT; CDR2 reads YENEEA. The CDR3 has 13 residues. CDR3 residues: CASGTGFPIEQYF. CDR3 coding DNA: TGTGCCAGTGGGACAGGGTTTCCGATCGAGCAGTACTTC.

The V call is TRBV5-3, the J call TRBJ2-7; weak D call: TRBD1 (6 bases). TRBV5-3 counts as an open reading frame of uncertain function. CDR3 length equals 16 residues. The germline V and J ends were trimmed by 0 bases and 3 bases, with 16 bases remaining between them. CDR3 residues: CARSLAQGEDNYEQYF. The CDR3 nucleotides are TGTGCCAGAAGCTTGGCACAGGGCGAGGATAACTACGAGCAGTACTTC.

The CDR3 reads CASSGQSTPKLFF. Written as DNA, the CDR3 is TGTGCCAGCTCAGGGCAGTCGACACCTAAACTGTTTTTT. The chain carries TRBV18 and TRBJ1-4, with D unclear. Trimming shortened V by 5 bases and J by 11 bases, and 15 bases separated the two germline ends. The CDR3 runs to 13 residues. Looked up from germline, CDR1 is KGHSH and CDR2 is LQKENI.

The V call is TRBV5-4, the J call TRBJ1-4; no firm D call. Germline CDR1 reads SGHNT; CDR2 reads YYREEE (reference sequence). V lost 3 bases and J lost 10, with 10 bases in between. This CDR3 contains 12 residues. The CDR3 DNA is TGTGCCAGCAGCTCAACCGGGATAAAACTGTTTTTT. Protein sequence: CASSSTGIKLFF.